The 27 T cell receptor beta chains below were found in one sample sequenced in a study of blood T cells in healthy people across ages. A second PCR, run for about 6 to 11 cycles, used a sample-barcoded 5' primer plus a J-beta primer mix. One entry per CDR3 protein, called by TCRdb with MiXCR from the 5' RACE reads. The sample carries about 400,000 distinct CDR3 sequences, 50% to 60% recorded once. Source material: blood. These receptors were collected from a man aged 55-75 years in good health.

The rearrangement joins TRBV10-3 to TRBJ2-1, with 8 bases lining up with TRBD2. Matching the DNA end better, TRBJ2-7 makes the J call doubtful. This CDR3 is 17 amino acids long. The germline V gene has CDR1 ENHRY and CDR2 SYGVKD. CDR3 amino acids: CAISESMVAGFYNEQYF. The CDR3 region has the DNA TGTGCCATCAGTGAGTCGATGGTAGCGGGGTTCTACAATGAGCAGTACTTC.

V usage is TRBV3-1 and J usage is TRBJ2-4; no clear D. The DNA end favors TRBJ2-5, so the J call may be wrong. The germline gives CDR1 LGHDT, CDR2 YNNKEL (reference sequence). The CDR3 is made up of 15 amino acids. DNA for the CDR3: TGTGCCAGCAGCCAAGAAGGGCGACTCCGGGAGACCCAGTACTTC. It encodes CASSQEGRLRETQYF.

To note about this clonotype: With a much larger clone just one base away, this may be a read error. The chain has TRBV7-2 and TRBJ2-3; D possibly uses TRBD1 or TRBD2 (5 bases each). CDR3 length: 12 residues. Germline V gives CDR1 SGHTA, CDR2 FQGNSA. CDR3 region: CASGFPGTSWYF. CDR3 nucleotides: TGTGCCAGCGGCTTCCCCGGGACCAGCTGGTATTTT.

On this clonotype itself: A much larger clone sits a single nucleotide away, making a read error possible. The chain combines TRBV20-1 with TRBJ2-4; 7 nucleotides align to TRBD2. The DNA end is more similar to TRBJ2-7, so the J call may be wrong. The CDR3 covers 12 residues. CDR1 and CDR2 (germline): DFQATT, SNEGSKA (reference sequence). The CDR3 reads CSARERECEQYF. The CDR3 DNA reads TGCAGTGCTAGAGAGCGGGAGTGCGAGCAGTACTTC.

This clonotype has just a few counts. V usage is TRBV5-5 and J usage is TRBJ2-7; 8 bases map to TRBD2. V lost 3 bases and J lost 6; bases outside the gene matches: 5. Germline CDR1 reads SGHKS; CDR2 reads YYEKEE (reference sequence). The CDR3 loop spans 13 amino acids. The CDR3 protein is CASSSGRGGEQYF. The CDR3, as DNA: TGTGCCAGCAGCTCCGGGAGGGGGGGCGAGCAGTACTTC.

Comments on this clonotype: This may be a read error, as it is one base from a much larger clone. The chain recombines TRBV25-1 with TRBJ1-2, with 10 bases matching TRBD1. Looked up from germline, CDR1 is MGHDK and CDR2 is SYGVNS. The ends lost 5 bases at V and 7 bases at J; junction bases unmatched: 13. The CDR3 has 16 amino acids. CDR3 amino acids: CASSPRGQGVFGGYTF. CDR3 in DNA: TGTGCCAGCAGTCCTCGAGGACAGGGGGTGTTTGGTGGCTACACCTTC.

This sequence joins TRBV18 and TRBJ1-2; tentatively, D is TRBD1 (6 bases). The CDR3 runs 14 residues. V lost 2 bases to trimming and J lost 8 bases, with 15 bases between them. CDR1 KGHSH and CDR2 LQKENI come from the germline V gene. DNA for the CDR3: TGTGCCAGCTCACCAGGTTCCAGGGGCCAGGGCTACACCTTC. Its protein is CASSPGSRGQGYTF.

As concerns this clonotype: With a much larger clone just one base away, this may be a read error. The chain combines TRBV7-2 with TRBJ2-5; possible D gene TRBD1, 5 bases. The CDR3 covers 13 residues. From germline, CDR1 is SGHTA and CDR2 FQGNSA. CDR3 coding DNA: TGTGCCAGCAGCCAGGACATACAAGAGACCCTGTACTTC. It specifies CASSQDIQETLYF.

This clonotype was seen a handful of times. CDR3 bases: TGTGCCAGCAGCGCACTACTAGCGGGAGGGCCCCAGTATTTT. It yields the protein CASSALLAGGPQYF. V usage is TRBV9 and J usage is TRBJ2-3, with 13 bases matching TRBD2. Losses at the gene ends were 3 bases for V and 12 bases for J; bases not matched to a gene: 7. The CDR3 totals 14 residues. Germline CDR1 and CDR2: SGDLS and YYNGEE.

V gene TRBV2 combines with J gene TRBJ2-1; TRBD1 matches 7 bases. Germline V CDR1 and CDR2: SNHLY, FYNNEI. The CDR3 extends over 14 amino acids. The trim removed 7 bases at V and 4 bases at J, leaving 7 bases unmatched. CDR3 residues: CASNKGGFYNEQFF. The CDR3 region has the DNA TGTGCCAGCAATAAAGGGGGCTTTTACAATGAGCAGTTCTTC.

The chain combines TRBV20-1 with TRBJ1-4; no clear D. Germline V lookup: CDR1 DFQATT, CDR2 SNEGSKA (reference sequence). This CDR3 is 12 amino acids long. CDR3 residues: CSLERGNEKLFF. For the CDR3, the DNA is TGCAGCCTGGAGCGCGGGAATGAAAAACTGTTTTTT.

This sequence joins TRBV7-2 and TRBJ2-7; no firm D call. CDR1 is SGHTA and CDR2 is FQGNSA in the germline V gene. The CDR3 extends over 17 amino acids. Trimming left V 2 bases short and J 4 bases short, with 21 bases between. The CDR3 here is CASSLWSWSSSSYEQYF. CDR3 bases: TGTGCCAGCAGCTTATGGTCTTGGAGCTCCTCCTCTTACGAGCAGTACTTC.

The chain couples TRBV20-1 to TRBJ2-3; 12 bases line up with TRBD2. CDR3 length: 15 amino acids. The V segment lost 6 bases and the J segment 5 bases; nucleotides outside the gene matches: 9. The germline V gene encodes CDR1 DFQATT and CDR2 SNEGSKA (reference sequence). The CDR3: CSAPSTSGRGDTQYF. CDR3 nucleotides: TGCAGTGCCCCTTCGACTAGCGGGAGAGGAGATACGCAGTATTTT.

This chain's CDR3 is CASSFRTARETQFF. CDR3 sequence (DNA): TGTGCCAGCAGCTTTCGGACCGCCCGGGAGACCCAGTTCTTC. The rearrangement uses TRBV7-2 and TRBJ2-1, with D perhaps TRBD2 (6 bases). The CDR3 has 14 residues. Germline V CDR1 and CDR2: SGHTA, FQGNSA. The V end was cut by 3 bases, the J end by 13 bases, with 19 bases between. Complete variable domain (other parts from reference TRBV7-2 and TRBJ2-1): GAGVSQSPSNKVTEKGKDVELRCDPISGHTALYWYRQSLGQGLEFLIYFQGNSAPDKSGLPSDRFSAERTGGSVSTLTIQRTQQEDSAVYLCASSFRTARETQFFGPGTRLTVL.

The genes are TRBV7-3 and TRBJ2-3, with no clear D. This CDR3 region has 15 residues. Trimming shortened V by 4 bases and J by 0 bases, and 11 bases separated the two germline ends. Looked up from germline, CDR1 is SGHTA and CDR2 is FQGTGA. DNA of the CDR3: TGTGCCAGCAGCTCGACGAAGGGAAGCACAGATACGCAGTATTTT. It is translated as CASSSTKGSTDTQYF.

J is TRBJ2-7 and V is TRBV5-1; D is tentatively TRBD1 or TRBD2 (6 bases each). Between the trimmed V and J ends, which lost 1 base and 0 bases, there was a span of 14 bases. The length of the CDR3 is 16 residues. CDR1 SGHRS and CDR2 YFSETQ come from the germline V gene. The CDR3 DNA reads TGCGCCAGCAGCTTGAAATCGGGGGCTGGCTCCTACGAGCAGTACTTC. Translation: CASSLKSGAGSYEQYF.

The J gene is TRBJ1-2, the V gene TRBV11-2; maybe TRBD1 (6 bases). Trimming pared 1 base from V and 7 bases from J, leaving 13 bases between. The CDR3 is 14 amino acids. The germline gives CDR1 SGHAT, CDR2 FQNNGV. Here the CDR3 DNA reads TGTGCCAGCAGCTTAGTAGGCAGGGGAGGTGGCTACACCTTC. Translating it yields CASSLVGRGGGYTF.

This clonotype was seen at least ten times. The rearrangement links TRBV7-6 to TRBJ2-7, with 12 bases lining up with TRBD1. There are 14 residues in the CDR3. From germline, CDR1 is SGHVS and CDR2 FNYEAQ. Trimming cost V 5 bases and J 5 bases; bases outside gene matches: 4. CDR3 protein: CASSPGQGADEQYF. Here the CDR3 DNA reads TGTGCCAGCAGCCCGGGACAGGGGGCTGACGAGCAGTACTTC.

The rearrangement links TRBV7-2 to TRBJ1-2; D possibly corresponds to TRBD1 (5 bases). CDR1 and CDR2 from the germline V gene are SGHTA and FQGNSA. The CDR3 runs 13 residues. Trimming shortened V by 5 bases and J by 10 bases, and 17 bases separated the two germline ends. CDR3 nucleotide sequence: TGTGCCAGCAGCCTCGACACCTCGGGGGACTACACCTTC. It encodes CASSLDTSGDYTF.

The V call is TRBV18, the J call TRBJ2-7, with no clear D. Trimming shortened V by 3 bases and J by 0 bases, and 12 bases separated the two germline ends. This CDR3 is built from 15 residues. The germline gives CDR1 KGHSH, CDR2 LQKENI. In nucleotides, the CDR3 is TGTGCCAGCTCACCTCTGACGGCCCTCTCCTACGAGCAGTACTTC. Residues: CASSPLTALSYEQYF.

The rearrangement uses TRBV6-6 and TRBJ1-6; no clear D gene. The CDR3 length is 15 residues. Germline V gene data show CDR1 as MNHNY and CDR2 as SVGAGI (reference sequence). V was shortened by 0 bases and J by 7 bases, with 10 bases between the two germline ends. CDR3 residues: CASSYSGEPNSPLHF. The CDR3 DNA reads TGTGCCAGCAGTTACTCCGGGGAACCCAATTCACCCCTCCACTTT.

The chain links TRBV4-1 to TRBJ2-4; 7 positions agree with TRBD2. The CDR3 contains 16 residues. Germline loops: CDR1 MGHRA, CDR2 YSYEKL. V lost 0 bases and J lost 13; bases outside the gene matches: 15. The DNA for the CDR3 is TGCGCCAGCAGCCAAGACCTTTCTAGCGGAAGCTACCAGCAGTACTTC. Its translation: CASSQDLSSGSYQQYF.

This clonotype was recorded once. The rearrangement joins TRBV7-3 to TRBJ2-5; D may correspond to TRBD1 or TRBD2 (6 bases each). Trimming pared 4 bases from V and 11 bases from J, leaving 20 bases between. The germline CDR1 and CDR2 sequences are SGHTA and FQGTGA. CDR3 size: 14 residues. CDR3: CASSSPGARGEQYF. CDR3 DNA sequence: TGTGCCAGCAGCTCCCCGGGGGCGCGGGGTGAGCAGTACTTC.

The V and J genes are TRBV7-9 and TRBJ2-1; the D is unclear. CDR3 length: 15 residues. Between the trimmed V and J ends, which lost 2 bases and 0 bases, there was a span of 8 bases. Looked up from germline, CDR1 is SEHNR and CDR2 is FQNEAQ (reference sequence). The CDR3 protein is CASSLILSSYNEQFF. CDR3 sequence (DNA): TGTGCCAGCAGCTTAATACTTAGCTCCTACAATGAGCAGTTCTTC. Full variable domain (remainder filled in from reference TRBV7-9 and TRBJ2-1): DTGVSQNPRHKITKRGQNVTFRCDPISEHNRLYWYRQTLGQGPEFLTYFQNEAQLEKSRLLSDRFSAERPKGSFSTLEIQRTEQGDSAMYLCASSLILSSYNEQFFGPGTRLTVL.

The J gene is TRBJ2-3, the V gene TRBV7-3; TRBD1 aligns across 8 bases. Looked up from germline, CDR1 is SGHTA and CDR2 is FQGTGA. V gave up 1 base and J gave up 0 bases; unmatched junction bases: 9. The CDR3 is made up of 18 amino acids. CDR3 coding DNA: TGTGCCAGCAGCTTAAACCCCACTCGACAGGGGAGCACAGATACGCAGTATTTT. Translated, it gives CASSLNPTRQGSTDTQYF.

The chain uses TRBV7-2 and TRBJ2-3, with D possibly TRBD1 on 5 matching bases. The V gene lost 5 bases and the J gene lost 4 bases, with 19 bases spanning the gap. This CDR3 has 16 amino acids. The germline V gene encodes CDR1 SGHTA and CDR2 FQGNSA. CDR3 nucleotides: TGTGCCAGCAGCGCGGTCTCTAAGGGGCGCGCAGATACGCAGTATTTT. Translating gives CASSAVSKGRADTQYF.

This clonotype was recorded once. The CDR3 loop is CASSVEARSGQFF. As DNA, the CDR3 is TGTGCCAGCAGCGTAGAGGCCCGGTCTGGGCAGTTCTTC. The genes are TRBV9 and TRBJ2-1; D call uncertain. The CDR3 runs 13 residues. Trimming stripped 0 bases from V and 12 bases from J, with 13 bases between. From germline, CDR1 is SGDLS and CDR2 YYNGEE.